Included here is one T cell receptor (beta chain) sequence, with context. Other nucleotide sequences in the sample specify the same CDR3. The data derive from a study of shared clonotypes between healthy human individuals. Profiled with immunoSEQ multiplex PCR; TCRdb holds only in-frame clones, not every one. Here the sample spans roughly 170,000 clones, approximately 70% being singletons. Trimming removed 6 bases at V and 5 bases at J, with 7 bases between. Germline V CDR1 and CDR2: DFQATT, SNEGSKA (reference sequence). The CDR3 loop spans 10 amino acids. What was sequenced was memory CD4+ T cells sorted from blood. Regarding subset: CD45RA-negative fraction. The sequence derives from a man under 40 in good health. This chain links TRBV20-1 with TRBJ2-5; no clear D. This CDR3 reads CSAPWETQYF. CDR3 coding DNA: TGCAGTGCGCCCTGGGAGACCCAGTACTTC.